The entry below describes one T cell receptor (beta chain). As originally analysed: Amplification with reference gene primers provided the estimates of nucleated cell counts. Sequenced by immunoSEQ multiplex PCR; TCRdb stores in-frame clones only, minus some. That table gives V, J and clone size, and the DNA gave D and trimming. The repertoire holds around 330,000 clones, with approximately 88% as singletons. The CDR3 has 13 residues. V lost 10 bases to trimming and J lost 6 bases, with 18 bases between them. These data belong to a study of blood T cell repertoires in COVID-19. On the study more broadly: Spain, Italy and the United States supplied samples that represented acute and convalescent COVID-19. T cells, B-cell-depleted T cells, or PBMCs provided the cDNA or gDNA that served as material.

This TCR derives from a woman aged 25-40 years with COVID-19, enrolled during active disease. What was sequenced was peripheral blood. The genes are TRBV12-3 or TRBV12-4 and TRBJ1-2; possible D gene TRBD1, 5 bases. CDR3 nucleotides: TGTGCCACCCTTCTTGGAATAGGGGATGGCTACACCTTC. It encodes CATLLGIGDGYTF.